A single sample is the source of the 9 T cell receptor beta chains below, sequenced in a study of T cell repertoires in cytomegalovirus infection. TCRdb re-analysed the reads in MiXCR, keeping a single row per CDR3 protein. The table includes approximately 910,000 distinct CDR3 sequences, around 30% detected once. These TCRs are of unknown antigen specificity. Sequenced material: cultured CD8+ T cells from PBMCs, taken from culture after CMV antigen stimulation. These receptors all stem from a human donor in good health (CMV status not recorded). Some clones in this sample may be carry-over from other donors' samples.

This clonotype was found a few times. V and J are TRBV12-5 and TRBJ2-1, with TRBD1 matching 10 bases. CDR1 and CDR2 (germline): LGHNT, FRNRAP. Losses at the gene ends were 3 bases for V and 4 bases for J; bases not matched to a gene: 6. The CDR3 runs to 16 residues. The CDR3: CASGFLTGGGYNEQFF. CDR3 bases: TGTGCTAGTGGTTTTTTGACAGGGGGCGGTTACAATGAGCAGTTCTTC.

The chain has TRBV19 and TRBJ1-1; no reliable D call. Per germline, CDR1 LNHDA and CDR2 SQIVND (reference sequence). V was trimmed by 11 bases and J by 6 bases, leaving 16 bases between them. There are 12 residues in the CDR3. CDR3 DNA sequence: TGTGCCGGTTTGGACCCAGGATCTGAAGCTTTCTTT. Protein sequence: CAGLDPGSEAFF.

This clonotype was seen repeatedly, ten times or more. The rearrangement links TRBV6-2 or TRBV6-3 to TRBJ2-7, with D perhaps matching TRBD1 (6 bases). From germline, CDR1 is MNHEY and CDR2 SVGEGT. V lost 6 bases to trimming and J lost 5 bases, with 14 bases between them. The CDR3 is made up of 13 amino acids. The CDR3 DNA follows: TGTGCCAGCAGCGGGACACTAGTCAACGAGCAGTACGTC. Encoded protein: CASSGTLVNEQYV.

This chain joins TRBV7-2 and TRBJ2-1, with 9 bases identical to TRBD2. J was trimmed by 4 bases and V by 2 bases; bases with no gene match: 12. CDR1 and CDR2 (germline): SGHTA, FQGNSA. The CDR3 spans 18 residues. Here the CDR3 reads CASSLTGGGGVRYNEQFF. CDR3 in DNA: TGTGCCAGCAGCTTAACAGGCGGCGGGGGGGTTAGGTACAATGAGCAGTTCTTC.

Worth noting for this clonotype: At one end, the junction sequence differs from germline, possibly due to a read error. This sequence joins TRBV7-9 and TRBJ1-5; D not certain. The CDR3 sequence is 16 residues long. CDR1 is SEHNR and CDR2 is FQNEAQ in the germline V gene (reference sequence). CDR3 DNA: TGTGCCAGCAGCCCCCACCCGCCCGGTTCCCATCAGCCCCAACATTTT. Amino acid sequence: CASSPHPPGSHQPQHF.

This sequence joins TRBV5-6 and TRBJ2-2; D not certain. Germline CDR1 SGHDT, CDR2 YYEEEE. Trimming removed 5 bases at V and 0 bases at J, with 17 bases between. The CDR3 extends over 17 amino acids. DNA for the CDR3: TGTGCCAGCAGTTTTAGACCCTTTTTTACGAACACCGGGGAGCTGTTTTTT. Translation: CASSFRPFFTNTGELFF.

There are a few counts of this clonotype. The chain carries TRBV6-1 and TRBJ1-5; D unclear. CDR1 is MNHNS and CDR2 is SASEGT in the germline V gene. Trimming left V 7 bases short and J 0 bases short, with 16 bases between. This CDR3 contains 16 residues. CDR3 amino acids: CASTIFSPYSNQPQHF. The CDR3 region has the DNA TGTGCCAGCACGATCTTCAGCCCGTATAGCAATCAGCCCCAGCATTTT.

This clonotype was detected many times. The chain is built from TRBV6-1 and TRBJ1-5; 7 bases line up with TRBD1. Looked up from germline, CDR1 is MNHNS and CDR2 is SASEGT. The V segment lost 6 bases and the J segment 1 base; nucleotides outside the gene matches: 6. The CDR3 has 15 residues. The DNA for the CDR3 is TGTGCCAGCAGAGTAGACAGGGTCAGCAATCAGCCCCAGCATTTT. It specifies CASRVDRVSNQPQHF.

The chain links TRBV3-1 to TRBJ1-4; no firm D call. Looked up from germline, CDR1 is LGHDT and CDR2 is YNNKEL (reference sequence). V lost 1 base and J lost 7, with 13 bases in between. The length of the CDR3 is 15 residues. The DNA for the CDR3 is TGTGCCAGCAGCCAAGTTCTGCAGGCGGGTGAAAAACTGTTTTTT. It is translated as CASSQVLQAGEKLFF.